The sequence of this T cell receptor beta chain was determined in a study of response to subunit inactivated influenza vaccine. Trimming at V came to 6 bases and at J to 5 bases, leaving 7 bases not matched to a gene. Germline-derived CDR1 and CDR2 are ENHRY and SYGVKD. The CDR3 has 14 amino acids. One entry per CDR3 protein results from TCRdb running MiXCR on the RT-PCR reads. Of more than 400,000 distinct CDR3 sequences detected, approximately 7.8% appear once; the ten largest clones hold around 13%. Study-wide points: Authors suggested seasonal influenza vaccinations each recruit few new T cells.

In regard to this clonotype: Its antigen remains unknown.

The sequence was obtained from a man aged 50-75 years who received an inactivated influenza vaccine. Sample: PBMCs from blood, taken roughly 24 months after vaccination. This rearrangement joins TRBV10-3 to TRBJ2-7; 10 nucleotides agree with TRBD1. Written as DNA, the CDR3 is TGTGCCATCAGGAGACAGGGGGCGAGGCACGAGCAGTACTTC. Its protein product is CAIRRQGARHEQYF.